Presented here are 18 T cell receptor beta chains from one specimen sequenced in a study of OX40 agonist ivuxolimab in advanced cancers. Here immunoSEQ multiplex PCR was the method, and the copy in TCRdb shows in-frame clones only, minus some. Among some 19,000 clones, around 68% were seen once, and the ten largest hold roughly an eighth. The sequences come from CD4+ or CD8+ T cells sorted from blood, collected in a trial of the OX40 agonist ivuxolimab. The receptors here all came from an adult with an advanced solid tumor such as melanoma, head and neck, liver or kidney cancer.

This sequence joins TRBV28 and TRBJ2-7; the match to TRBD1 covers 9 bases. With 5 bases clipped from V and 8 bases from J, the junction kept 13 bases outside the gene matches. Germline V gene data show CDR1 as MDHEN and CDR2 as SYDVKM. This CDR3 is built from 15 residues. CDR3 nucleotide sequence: TGTGCCAGCAGTCCATCCGGGACAGGGTTCCGCCAGCAGTACTTC. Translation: CASSPSGTGFRQQYF.

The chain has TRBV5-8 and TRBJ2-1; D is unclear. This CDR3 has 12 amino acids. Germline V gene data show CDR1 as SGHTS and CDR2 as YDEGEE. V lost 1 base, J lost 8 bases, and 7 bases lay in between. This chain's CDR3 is CASSLTYYEQFF. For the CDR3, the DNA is TGTGCCAGCAGCTTGACCTATTATGAGCAGTTCTTC.

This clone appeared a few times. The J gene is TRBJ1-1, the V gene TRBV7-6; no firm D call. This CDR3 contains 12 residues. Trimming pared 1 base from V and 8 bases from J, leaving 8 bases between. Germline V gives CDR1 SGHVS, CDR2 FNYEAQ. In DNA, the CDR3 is TGTGCCAGCAGCTTAGTAAACTCCGAAGCTTTCTTT. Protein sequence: CASSLVNSEAFF.

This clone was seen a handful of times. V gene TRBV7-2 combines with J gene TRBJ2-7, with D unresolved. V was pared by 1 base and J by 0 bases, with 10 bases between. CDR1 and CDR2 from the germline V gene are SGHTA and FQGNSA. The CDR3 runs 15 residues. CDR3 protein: CASSLDATGSYEQYF. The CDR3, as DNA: TGTGCCAGCAGCTTAGATGCGACTGGCTCCTACGAGCAGTACTTC.

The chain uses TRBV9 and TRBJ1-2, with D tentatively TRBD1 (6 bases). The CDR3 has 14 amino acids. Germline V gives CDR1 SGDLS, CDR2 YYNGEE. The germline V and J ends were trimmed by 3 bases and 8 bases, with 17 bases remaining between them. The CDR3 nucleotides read TGTGCCAGCAGCGAAGGACAGTTTCTCGGAGGCTACACCTTC. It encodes CASSEGQFLGGYTF.

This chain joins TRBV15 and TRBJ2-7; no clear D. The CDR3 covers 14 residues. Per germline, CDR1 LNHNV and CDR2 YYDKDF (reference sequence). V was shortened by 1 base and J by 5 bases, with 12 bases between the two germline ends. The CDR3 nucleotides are TGTGCCACCAGCAGAGGGGCCTCCGACCACGAGCAGTACTTC. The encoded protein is CATSRGASDHEQYF.

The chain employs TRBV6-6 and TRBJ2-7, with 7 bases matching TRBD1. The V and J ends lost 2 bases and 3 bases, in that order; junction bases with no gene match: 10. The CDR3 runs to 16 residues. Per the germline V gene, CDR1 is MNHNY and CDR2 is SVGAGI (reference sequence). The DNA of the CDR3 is TGTGCCAGCAGTTACCCCATGTTAGACAGGGTCTACGAGCAGTACTTC. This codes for CASSYPMLDRVYEQYF.

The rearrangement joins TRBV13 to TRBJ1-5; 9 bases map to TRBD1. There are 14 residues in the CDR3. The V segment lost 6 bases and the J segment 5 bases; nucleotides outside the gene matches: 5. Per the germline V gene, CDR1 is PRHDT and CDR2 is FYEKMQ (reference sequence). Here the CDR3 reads CASSLGTGYQPQHF. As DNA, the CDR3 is TGTGCCAGCAGTTTGGGGACAGGGTATCAGCCCCAGCATTTT.

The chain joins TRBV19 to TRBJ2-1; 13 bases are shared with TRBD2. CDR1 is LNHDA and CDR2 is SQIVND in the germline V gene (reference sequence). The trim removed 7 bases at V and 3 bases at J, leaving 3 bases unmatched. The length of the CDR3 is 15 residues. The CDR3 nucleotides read TGTGCCAGTACGCGGACTAGCGGGGGCTACAATGAGCAGTTCTTC. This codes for CASTRTSGGYNEQFF.

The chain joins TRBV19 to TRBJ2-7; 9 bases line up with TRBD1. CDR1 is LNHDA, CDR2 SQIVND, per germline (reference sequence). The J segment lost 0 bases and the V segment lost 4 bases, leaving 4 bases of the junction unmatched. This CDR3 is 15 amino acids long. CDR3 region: CASSTRGQGSYEQYF. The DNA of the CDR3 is TGTGCCAGTAGTACACGGGGACAGGGCTCCTACGAGCAGTACTTC.

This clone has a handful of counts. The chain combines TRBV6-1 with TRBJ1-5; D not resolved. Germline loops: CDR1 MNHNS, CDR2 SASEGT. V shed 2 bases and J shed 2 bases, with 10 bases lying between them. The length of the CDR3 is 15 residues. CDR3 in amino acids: CASSELGGGNQPQHF. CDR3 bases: TGTGCCAGCAGTGAACTTGGAGGTGGCAATCAGCCCCAGCATTTT.

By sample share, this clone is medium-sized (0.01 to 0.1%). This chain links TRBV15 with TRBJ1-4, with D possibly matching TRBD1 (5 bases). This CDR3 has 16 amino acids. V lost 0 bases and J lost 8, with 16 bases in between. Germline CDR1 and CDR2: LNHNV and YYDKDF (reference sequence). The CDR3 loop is CATSRDRGKGPEKLFF. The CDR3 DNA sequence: TGTGCCACCAGCAGAGATCGCGGGAAGGGGCCCGAAAAACTGTTTTTT.

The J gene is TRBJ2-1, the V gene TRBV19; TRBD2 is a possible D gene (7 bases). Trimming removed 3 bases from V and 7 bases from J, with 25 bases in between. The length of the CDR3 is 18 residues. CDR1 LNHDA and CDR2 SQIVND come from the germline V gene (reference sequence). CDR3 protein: CASSMDSGAGAGENEQFF. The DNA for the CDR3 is TGTGCCAGTAGTATGGATTCAGGGGCGGGAGCTGGGGAAAATGAGCAGTTCTTC.

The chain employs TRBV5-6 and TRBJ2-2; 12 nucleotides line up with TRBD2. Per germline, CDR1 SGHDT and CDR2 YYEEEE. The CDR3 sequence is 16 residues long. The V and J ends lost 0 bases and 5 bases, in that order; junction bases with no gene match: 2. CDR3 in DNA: TGTGCCAGCAGCTTGGAGCTAGCGGGAGGGACCGGGGAGCTGTTTTTT. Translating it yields CASSLELAGGTGELFF.

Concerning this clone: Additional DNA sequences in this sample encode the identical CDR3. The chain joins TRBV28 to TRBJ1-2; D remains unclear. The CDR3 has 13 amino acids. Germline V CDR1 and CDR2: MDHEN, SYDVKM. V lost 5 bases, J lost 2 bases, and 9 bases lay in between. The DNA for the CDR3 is TGTGCCAGCAGTCCCACCGGGAACTATGGCTACACCTTC. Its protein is CASSPTGNYGYTF.

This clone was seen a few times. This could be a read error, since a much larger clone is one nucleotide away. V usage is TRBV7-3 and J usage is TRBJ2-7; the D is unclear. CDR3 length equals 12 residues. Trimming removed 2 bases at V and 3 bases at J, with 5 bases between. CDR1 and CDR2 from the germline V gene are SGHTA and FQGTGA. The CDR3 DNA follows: TGTGCCAGCAGCTTAGGAGTCTACGAGCAGTACTTC. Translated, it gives CASSLGVYEQYF. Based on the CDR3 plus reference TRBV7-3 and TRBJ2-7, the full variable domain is GAGVSQTPSNKVTEKGKYVELRCDPISGHTALYWYRQSLGQGPEFLIYFQGTGAADDSGLPNDRFFAVRPEGSVSTLKIQRTERGDSAVYLCASSLGVYEQYFGPGTRLTVT.

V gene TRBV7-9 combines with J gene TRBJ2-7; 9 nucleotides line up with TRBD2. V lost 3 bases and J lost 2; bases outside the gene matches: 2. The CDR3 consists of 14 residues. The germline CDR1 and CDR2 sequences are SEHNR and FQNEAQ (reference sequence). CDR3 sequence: CASSFSGSPYEQYF. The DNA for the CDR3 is TGTGCCAGCAGCTTTAGCGGGAGCCCCTACGAGCAGTACTTC.

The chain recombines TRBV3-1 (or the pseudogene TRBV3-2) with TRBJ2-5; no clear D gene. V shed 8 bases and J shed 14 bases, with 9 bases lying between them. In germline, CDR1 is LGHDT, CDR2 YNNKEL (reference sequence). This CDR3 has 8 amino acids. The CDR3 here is CASFPSYF. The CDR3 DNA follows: TGTGCCAGCTTCCCTTCATACTTC.